This entry lists 10 T cell receptor beta chains sequenced from one sample in a study of regulatory T cells in long-lasting Graves disease. iRepertoire HTBI primers and Arm-PCR of CDR3 regions built TCR beta libraries. MiXCR, run by TCRdb on the multiplex PCR reads, gives a single entry per CDR3 protein. The sample lists roughly 520,000 distinct CDR3 sequences; approximately 12% were seen once. The time point: newly diagnosed GD, antithyroid drugs for less than 3 months. The authors made the TCR library using RNA they extracted from PBMCs. These sequences were also reported in another study, on T cells in Graves' hyperthyroidism and ophthalmopathy.

The material was peripheral blood mononuclear cells (PBMCs), obtained at new diagnosis, from a patient treated with antithyroid drugs. The receptors stem from a woman aged 30 to 39 with Graves disease.

This clonotype has just a few counts. The genes are TRBV19 and TRBJ2-1; D is uncertain. V gave up 3 bases and J gave up 1 base, with 16 bases separating them. This CDR3 comprises 17 residues. Looked up from germline, CDR1 is LNHDA and CDR2 is SQIVND (reference sequence). The CDR3 DNA reads as TGTGCCAGTAGTATGTTGGGCACTTCTATTTCCTACAATGAGCAGTTCTTC. It codes for CASSMLGTSISYNEQFF. The full variable domain, completed using reference TRBV19 and TRBJ2-1, is DGGITQSPKYLFRKEGQNVTLSCEQNLNHDAMYWYRQDPGQGLRLIYYSQIVNDFQKGDIAEGYSVSREKKESFPLTVTSAQKNPTAFYLCASSMLGTSISYNEQFFGPGTRLTVL.

This clonotype appeared many times. The chain uses TRBV18 and TRBJ2-7; tentatively, D is TRBD2 (6 bases). Trimming shortened V by 2 bases and J by 3 bases, and 20 bases separated the two germline ends. This CDR3 spans 17 amino acids. Germline V CDR1 and CDR2: KGHSH, LQKENI. CDR3: CASSPTWGLHGVYEQYF. CDR3 coding DNA: TGTGCCAGCTCACCAACTTGGGGACTCCACGGCGTCTACGAGCAGTACTTC.

This clonotype occurred many times. This chain connects TRBV7-9 to TRBJ2-1; the match to TRBD2 covers 8 bases. Germline CDR1 and CDR2: SEHNR and FQNEAQ (reference sequence). The V gene end was trimmed by 1 base and the J gene end by 7 bases; junction bases not matched to a gene: 18. The length of the CDR3 is 19 residues. Here the CDR3 reads CASSLVSGSSGSWSNEQFF. The CDR3, as DNA: TGTGCCAGCAGCTTAGTGTCCGGCTCTAGCGGGTCTTGGAGTAATGAGCAGTTCTTC.

CDR3 in amino acids: CASSKAGLVTSTDTQYF. The CDR3 coding sequence is TGTGCCAGCAGCAAAGCCGGACTAGTCACTAGCACAGATACGCAGTATTTT. This sequence joins TRBV7-2 and TRBJ2-3, with 7 bases that match TRBD2. Germline V gene sequence: CDR1 SGHTA, CDR2 FQGNSA. The CDR3 consists of 17 residues. Germline trimming cut 5 bases from V and 0 bases from J; bases unmatched to any gene: 11.

The chain joins TRBV19 to TRBJ1-5; D remains ambiguous. Germline values: CDR1 LNHDA, CDR2 SQIVND (reference sequence). The V end lost 0 bases, the J end lost 4 bases, and 16 bases lay between the germline ends. The CDR3 spans 17 residues. The CDR3 region has the DNA TGTGCCAGTAGTATAGAGAATGGGATTGCGACTAATCAGCCCCAGCATTTT. Translation gives CASSIENGIATNQPQHF.

In its sample, this clonotype was seen many times. This chain connects TRBV18 to TRBJ2-5; D unresolved. Germline V gene sequence: CDR1 KGHSH, CDR2 LQKENI. The CDR3 is made up of 12 amino acids. Trimming shortened V by 5 bases and J by 0 bases, and 4 bases separated the two germline ends. The CDR3 DNA follows: TGTGCCAGCTCAATATACCAAGAGACCCAGTACTTC. Residues: CASSIYQETQYF.

This clonotype was recorded at least ten times. The chain carries TRBV11-2 and TRBJ2-7; D gene ambiguous. Germline V CDR1 and CDR2: SGHAT, FQNNGV. The CDR3 has 12 amino acids. With 3 bases removed from V and 5 bases from J, the gap between germline ends came to 8 bases. CDR3 in DNA: TGTGCCAGCAGCTTGGTAAGGGACGAGCAGTACTTC. Translating it yields CASSLVRDEQYF.

This clonotype was recorded many times. The gene calls are TRBV20-1 and TRBJ2-7; D remains ambiguous. Germline CDR1 and CDR2: DFQATT and SNEGSKA (reference sequence). The CDR3 has 12 amino acids. V was shortened by 2 bases and J by 5 bases, with 10 bases between the two germline ends. The CDR3 sequence: CSARHDTDEQYF. DNA of the CDR3: TGCAGTGCTAGACACGACACCGACGAGCAGTACTTC.

This clonotype was recorded at least ten times. The chain couples TRBV19 to TRBJ1-1, with TRBD1 matching over 9 bases. V lost 6 bases, J lost 3 bases, and 8 bases stayed unmatched. Germline V gene lookup returns CDR1 LNHDA and CDR2 SQIVND (reference sequence). The CDR3 is 15 amino acids. CDR3 protein: CASRSPRQGDTEAFF. CDR3 sequence (DNA): TGTGCCAGTAGATCTCCACGACAGGGGGACACTGAAGCTTTCTTT.

This clonotype was found a few times. This rearrangement joins TRBV7-9 to TRBJ2-1; D possibly corresponds to TRBD2 (6 bases). The length of the CDR3 is 11 residues. The V gene's germline CDR1 is SEHNR and CDR2 FQNEAQ (reference sequence). Trimming cost V 0 bases and J 14 bases, with 8 bases left between them. CDR3 in amino acids: CASSLAGLKFF. The CDR3 nucleotides are TGTGCCAGCAGCTTAGCGGGACTCAAGTTCTTC.